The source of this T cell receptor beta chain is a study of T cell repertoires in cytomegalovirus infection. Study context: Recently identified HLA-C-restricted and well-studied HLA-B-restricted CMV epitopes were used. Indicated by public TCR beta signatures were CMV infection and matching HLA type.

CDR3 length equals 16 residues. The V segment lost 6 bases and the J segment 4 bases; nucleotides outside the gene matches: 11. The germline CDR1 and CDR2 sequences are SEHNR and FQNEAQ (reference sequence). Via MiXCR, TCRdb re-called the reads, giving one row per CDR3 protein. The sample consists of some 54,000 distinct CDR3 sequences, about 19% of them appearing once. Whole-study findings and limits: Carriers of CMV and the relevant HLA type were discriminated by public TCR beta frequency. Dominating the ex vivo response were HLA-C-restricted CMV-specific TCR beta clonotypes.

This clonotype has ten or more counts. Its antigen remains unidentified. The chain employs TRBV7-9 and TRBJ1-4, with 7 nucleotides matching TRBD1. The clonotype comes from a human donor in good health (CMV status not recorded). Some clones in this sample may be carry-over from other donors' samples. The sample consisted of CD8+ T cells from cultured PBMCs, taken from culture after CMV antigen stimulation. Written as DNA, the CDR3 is TGTGCCAGCAGGCGGAGCCTAGGGGGCCTTAATGAAAAACTGTTTTTT. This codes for CASRRSLGGLNEKLFF. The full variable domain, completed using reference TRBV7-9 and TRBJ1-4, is DTGVSQNPRHKITKRGQNVTFRCDPISEHNRLYWYRQTLGQGPEFLTYFQNEAQLEKSRLLSDRFSAERPKGSFSTLEIQRTEQGDSAMYLCASRRSLGGLNEKLFFGSGTQLSVL.